The source of this T cell receptor beta chain is a study of blood T cells in healthy people across ages. Roughly 9.2 milliliters of peripheral blood were drawn from each donor into EDTA-treated tubes. The study, taken as a whole, reports: There were more naive CD4+ cells and higher diversity in long-lived donors than in aged donors.

With a J-beta primer mix and a sample-barcoded 5' primer, a second PCR ran about 6 to 11 cycles. With 12 random nucleotides, a template-switch adaptor tagged each individual cDNA molecule. TCRdb called the 5' RACE reads again in MiXCR, with one record for every CDR3 protein. The sample yields over 950,000 distinct CDR3 sequences, roughly two fifths seen once. As regards this clonotype: Its antigen is unidentified.

This CDR3 has 19 residues. The germline CDR1 and CDR2 sequences are MGHRA and YSYEKL. Unmatched junction bases numbered 9, after V lost 4 bases and J lost 0 bases. The sample was blood. The source of this sequence is a man younger than 35 in good health. This sequence joins TRBV4-1 and TRBJ2-1; 13 bases are a match to TRBD2. CDR3 region: CASSRTGTSGVSSYNEQFF. The DNA of the CDR3 is TGCGCCAGCAGCCGCACCGGGACTAGCGGGGTGAGCTCCTACAATGAGCAGTTCTTC.